The 11 T cell receptor beta chains presented below share a single source sample, sequenced in a study of human T cells and chemical hapten exposure. Via MiXCR, TCRdb re-called the RACE reads, giving one row per CDR3 protein. The sample has about 380,000 distinct CDR3 sequences, about 6% seen once. Sample time point: patch test 2, 6 weeks after DPC sensitization. Treatment reported: therapeutic diphenylcyclopropenone sensitization with weekly scalp DPC. Sequenced here: whole blood, sampled in connection with sensitization to the hapten diphenylcyclopropenone (DPC). These receptors were collected from a woman aged 18 to 35 with alopecia areata. Some clones in this sample may be carry-over from other donors' samples.

The chain combines TRBV7-2 with TRBJ2-5; 10 bases align to TRBD2. Germline V gives CDR1 SGHTA, CDR2 FQGNSA. The trim removed 3 bases at V and 1 base at J, leaving 2 bases unmatched. The CDR3 runs to 15 residues. The CDR3 here is CASSLSGGAQETQYF. The CDR3 DNA reads TGTGCCAGCAGCTTGAGCGGGGGGGCCCAAGAGACCCAGTACTTC.

Ten or more counts support this clonotype. The rearrangement joins TRBV11-3 to TRBJ1-2; TRBD1 might be the D (5 bases). V was pared by 9 bases and J by 9 bases, with 17 bases between. Per germline, CDR1 SGHNT and CDR2 YENEEA. CDR3 size: 12 residues. CDR3 in amino acids: CARPLGDARYTF. CDR3 sequence (DNA): TGTGCCAGGCCCCTTGGGGACGCCCGCTACACCTTC.

Notes on this clonotype: A much larger clone lies one base from this, so it may be a read error. DNA for the CDR3: TGTGCCAACATACAGGGAGACGGCAATCAGCCCCAGCATTTT. Its protein is CANIQGDGNQPQHF. V usage is TRBV21-1 and J usage is TRBJ1-5; TRBD1 is taken as the D call from the table, unchecked against the DNA. TRBV21-1 corresponds to a pseudogene. The CDR3 covers 14 residues.

This clonotype occurred a few times. The chain couples TRBV29-1 to TRBJ1-1; perhaps TRBD1 as D (5 bases). CDR1 SQVTM and CDR2 ANQGSEA come from the germline V gene. V was trimmed by 5 bases and J by 1 base, leaving 11 bases between them. The CDR3 loop spans 13 amino acids. The CDR3 loop is CSVRGQGNTEAFF. The CDR3, as DNA: TGCAGCGTTCGAGGACAAGGGAACACTGAAGCTTTCTTT. The whole variable domain, filled in from reference TRBV29-1 and TRBJ1-1, reads SAVISQKPSRDICQRGTSLTIQCQVDSQVTMMFWYRQQPGQSLTLIATANQGSEATYESGFVIDKFPISRPNLTFSTLTVSNMSPEDSSIYLCSVRGQGNTEAFFGQGTRLTVV.

This clonotype was detected a few times. The chain joins TRBV5-1 to TRBJ2-5, with D tentatively TRBD1 (6 bases). The germline CDR1 and CDR2 sequences are SGHRS and YFSETQ. The ends were cut back, 4 bases at V and 2 bases at J, with 15 bases in the middle. CDR3 length equals 15 residues. CDR3 coding DNA: TGCGCCAGCAGCGAAGGACAGAGTTATCAAGAGACCCAGTACTTC. This codes for CASSEGQSYQETQYF.

This clonotype has at least ten counts. V gene TRBV12-3 or TRBV12-4 combines with J gene TRBJ1-2; D remains ambiguous. V gave up 2 bases and J gave up 2 bases, with 9 bases separating them. The CDR3 extends over 14 amino acids. In DNA form, the CDR3 reads TGTGCCAGCAGTTTATCGGGCCAGAACTATGGCTACACCTTC. This codes for CASSLSGQNYGYTF.

This clonotype has at least ten counts. The chain employs TRBV6-2 or TRBV6-3 and TRBJ2-2, with 7 bases identical to TRBD1. The CDR3 runs 14 residues. From germline, CDR1 is MNHEY and CDR2 SVGEGT. The V and J ends lost 5 bases and 8 bases, in that order; junction bases with no gene match: 8. The CDR3 reads CASSPEDRFGELFF. The CDR3 DNA reads TGTGCCAGCAGTCCCGAGGACAGGTTTGGGGAGCTGTTTTTT.

The rearrangement links TRBV10-3 to TRBJ2-7; D call uncertain. The CDR3 totals 13 residues. Germline V gives CDR1 ENHRY, CDR2 SYGVKD. Trimming cost V 0 bases and J 4 bases, with 7 bases left between them. The CDR3 is CAISESLKYEQYF. The CDR3 coding sequence is TGTGCCATCAGTGAGTCTCTGAAATACGAGCAGTACTTC.

This sequence joins TRBV4-3 and TRBJ2-7; TRBD1 might be the D (5 bases). V was clipped by 0 bases and J by 2 bases, with 11 bases between them. The CDR3 is made up of 15 amino acids. Germline lookup yields CDR1 LGHNA and CDR2 YSLEER. The CDR3 here is CASSQELTEAYEQYF. The CDR3 nucleotides read TGCGCCAGCAGCCAAGAACTGACAGAGGCCTACGAGCAGTACTTC.

In this sample, this clonotype turned up many times. The gene calls are TRBV6-2 or TRBV6-3 and TRBJ1-3; weak D call: TRBD1 (5 bases). From germline, CDR1 is MNHEY and CDR2 SVGEGT. This CDR3 has 16 residues. The V and J ends lost 6 bases and 1 base respectively, with 16 bases between them. The CDR3 protein is CASSHTVGESGNTIYF. The CDR3 region has the DNA TGTGCCAGCAGCCACACGGTAGGGGAATCTGGAAACACCATATATTTT.

Ten or more counts support this clonotype. The V and J genes are TRBV6-2 or TRBV6-3 and TRBJ1-5; D unresolved. V lost 5 bases to trimming and J lost 8 bases, with 10 bases between them. Germline loops: CDR1 MNHEY, CDR2 SVGEGT. The CDR3 is 12 residues long. The CDR3 sequence: CASSRPVKPQHF. CDR3 bases: TGTGCCAGCAGTCGCCCAGTTAAGCCCCAGCATTTT.